These 23 T cell receptor beta chains originate from one sample sequenced in a study of T-cell memory formation after mild COVID-19 (dated by TCRdb to about 2021). The protocol used for the library was 5' RACE. The sequencer was an Illumina NovaSeq 6000. Through fastp at Q25 and MiXCR, TCRdb rebuilt clones from the public reads, retaining in-frame beta chains. Merged by CDR3 protein, the rows form single entries marked with the most common genes and DNA. In all, the sample holds 560,000 or so distinct CDR3 sequences, and 15% to 20% of those were seen once. The top ten clonotypes cover about 8.1% of the sample. Sequenced input: PBMCs or a T cell subset sorted from them (not recorded which). The receptor set was obtained from an adult woman who had mild COVID-19 (a few samples of this study predate the infection). The sample titles of this study are shuffled in the database, so cell type and time point are left out; the donor was told from shared clones.

The chain has TRBV12-3 or TRBV12-4 and TRBJ2-1; 7 nucleotides match TRBD1. The CDR3 totals 15 residues. J gave up 5 bases and V 3 bases, and 7 bases lay outside the gene matches. This chain's CDR3 is CASSFTGQRDNEQFF. The CDR3 nucleotides read TGTGCCAGCAGTTTTACGGGACAGAGAGACAATGAGCAGTTCTTC.

The chain has TRBV5-1 and TRBJ2-5; D is perhaps TRBD2 (5 bases). This CDR3 is built from 17 residues. V lost 0 bases, J lost 3 bases, and 18 bases lay in between. Germline CDR1 SGHRS, CDR2 YFSETQ. The CDR3 protein is CASSLGEGVRFEETQYF. In nucleotides, the CDR3 is TGCGCCAGCAGCTTGGGTGAGGGCGTCCGATTCGAAGAGACCCAGTACTTC.

The genes are TRBV3-1 and TRBJ1-1, with D perhaps matching TRBD1 (5 bases). The CDR3 loop spans 13 amino acids. Trimming shortened V by 1 base and J by 5 bases, and 8 bases separated the two germline ends. Germline V gives CDR1 LGHDT, CDR2 YNNKEL (reference sequence). This CDR3 is CASSQAGLTEAFF. The CDR3 nucleotides read TGTGCCAGCAGCCAAGCAGGGTTGACTGAAGCTTTCTTT.

The DNA of the CDR3 is TGTGCCAGCAGCTTAGTGAACGAGGGTAGGGCTTTCTTT. This codes for CASSLVNEGRAFF. This chain joins TRBV7-3 and TRBJ1-1; D is ambiguous. Germline loops: CDR1 SGHTA, CDR2 FQGTGA. The CDR3 is made up of 13 amino acids. The V and J ends lost 2 bases and 11 bases respectively, with 15 bases between them. Full variable domain (rest looked up from reference TRBV7-3 and TRBJ1-1): GAGVSQTPSNKVTEKGKYVELRCDPISGHTALYWYRQSLGQGPEFLIYFQGTGAADDSGLPNDRFFAVRPEGSVSTLKIQRTERGDSAVYLCASSLVNEGRAFFGQGTRLTVV.

The chain is built from TRBV7-9 and TRBJ2-3; D not certain. With 3 bases removed from V and 4 bases from J, the gap between germline ends came to 11 bases. CDR3 length equals 14 residues. From germline, CDR1 is SEHNR and CDR2 FQNEAQ (reference sequence). The CDR3 protein is CASSFIAVADTQYF. CDR3 bases: TGTGCCAGCAGCTTTATCGCTGTGGCAGATACGCAGTATTTT.

The V and J genes are TRBV27 and TRBJ2-1, with 10 bases lining up with TRBD2. V dropped 2 bases and J dropped 5; count of bases not matched to a gene: 18. Per germline, CDR1 MNHEY and CDR2 SMNVEV (reference sequence). This CDR3 spans 20 amino acids. This chain's CDR3 is CASSLLGPLRAGGPNNEQFF. Written as DNA, the CDR3 is TGTGCCAGCAGTTTACTAGGGCCCCTTAGAGCGGGGGGGCCAAACAATGAGCAGTTCTTC.

This sequence joins TRBV7-2 and TRBJ2-5; 10 nucleotides match TRBD2. J lost 5 bases, V lost 4 bases, and 10 bases had no gene match. Per germline, CDR1 SGHTA and CDR2 FQGNSA. The CDR3 length is 16 residues. Here the CDR3 reads CASSSRRLAGVETQYF. As DNA, the CDR3 is TGTGCCAGCAGCTCCCGCCGGCTAGCGGGAGTCGAGACCCAGTACTTC.

The chain carries TRBV18 and TRBJ1-2; TRBD1 aligns across 9 bases. V lost 5 bases and J lost 4; bases outside the gene matches: 5. CDR1 KGHSH and CDR2 LQKENI come from the germline V gene. The CDR3 sequence is 14 residues long. The CDR3 is CASSSGTGTYGYTF. CDR3 DNA sequence: TGTGCCAGCTCATCGGGGACAGGGACCTATGGCTACACCTTC.

This clonotype has a count of ten or more. This rearrangement joins TRBV18 to TRBJ2-7; unclear D gene. The germline gives CDR1 KGHSH, CDR2 LQKENI. Trimming cost V 6 bases and J 3 bases, with 12 bases left between them. This CDR3 comprises 13 residues. CDR3 sequence: CASSGLPDYEQYF. The CDR3 region has the DNA TGTGCCAGCTCTGGGCTACCCGACTACGAGCAGTACTTC.

The chain is built from TRBV4-3 and TRBJ2-1; 9 bases agree with TRBD2. V lost 0 bases to trimming and J lost 8 bases; unmatched junction nucleotides: 17. The CDR3 loop spans 19 amino acids. Germline assignment: CDR1 LGHNA and CDR2 YSLEER. CDR3 amino acids: CASSQDPPDLGGRGHEQFF. The CDR3 DNA follows: TGCGCCAGCAGCCAAGACCCACCTGACTTAGGCGGGAGGGGTCATGAGCAGTTCTTC.

The V and J genes are TRBV21-1 and TRBJ1-3; the table names TRBD1, a call not compared with the DNA. TRBV21-1 is a pseudogene locus. This CDR3 is 18 amino acids long. The CDR3 here is CASSTRGQGGSSGNTIYF. In nucleotides, the CDR3 is TGTGCCAGCAGCACCCGAGGACAGGGGGGAAGCTCTGGAAACACCATATATTTT.

The chain uses TRBV20-1 and TRBJ2-3; D may match TRBD1 or TRBD2 (5 bases each). The CDR3 sequence is 15 residues long. From germline, CDR1 is DFQATT and CDR2 SNEGSKA (reference sequence). V shed 2 bases and J shed 1 base, with 13 bases lying between them. The DNA for the CDR3 is TGCAGTGCTAGATCTTCGGGGCTGGGCACAGATACGCAGTATTTT. This translates into CSARSSGLGTDTQYF.

V usage is TRBV15 and J usage is TRBJ1-1, with no clear D. Germline-derived CDR1 and CDR2 are LNHNV and YYDKDF (reference sequence). V shed 0 bases and J shed 5 bases, with 10 bases lying between them. The CDR3 sequence is 14 residues long. The CDR3 nucleotides read TGTGCCACCAGCAGAGAGTTGGGCTATACTGAAGCTTTCTTT. It specifies CATSRELGYTEAFF.

This clonotype was seen a handful of times. The rearrangement links TRBV3-1 to TRBJ2-4; D may match TRBD1 or TRBD2 (7 bases each). Germline CDR1 reads LGHDT; CDR2 reads YNNKEL (reference sequence). This CDR3 comprises 18 residues. V lost 1 base and J 1 base, leaving 17 bases between the germline ends. CDR3 region: CASSQGRAGGAAKNIQYF. In nucleotides, the CDR3 is TGTGCCAGCAGCCAAGGTCGTGCAGGGGGGGCGGCCAAAAACATTCAGTACTTC.

This clonotype was counted many times. At one boundary the junction diverges from the germline segment, which might be a read error. The rearrangement uses TRBV5-1 and TRBJ2-3, with D uncertain. Germline values: CDR1 SGHRS, CDR2 YFSETQ. CDR3 length equals 12 residues. The CDR3 sequence: CASSPDTDTQYF. The CDR3 DNA reads as TGTGCCAGCAGCCCGGACACAGATACGCAGTATTTT.

This clonotype has just one count. The chain is built from TRBV12-3 or TRBV12-4 and TRBJ2-6; 10 positions match TRBD1. V was clipped by 10 bases and J by 2 bases; unmatched bases: 11. The CDR3 runs 17 residues. CDR3 DNA sequence: TGTGCCACTCGGACCGGGACAGGGGTTGCTGGGGCCAACGTCCTGACTTTC. Encoded protein: CATRTGTGVAGANVLTF.

This chain connects TRBV4-2 to TRBJ2-3; maybe TRBD1 (6 bases). The CDR3 covers 15 residues. Deletions cut 8 bases from V and 3 bases from J, with 18 bases between. Germline V lookup: CDR1 LGHNA, CDR2 YNFKEQ. The CDR3 nucleotides are TGTGCCAGCCGAGAGAGAGAGGGACAAACAGATACGCAGTATTTT. As protein: CASREREGQTDTQYF.

This clonotype has more than one count but fewer than ten. The chain links TRBV7-2 to TRBJ2-7; 15 nucleotides match TRBD2. The CDR3 sequence is 16 residues long. CDR1 is SGHTA, CDR2 FQGNSA, per germline. J was trimmed by 2 bases and V by 6 bases; bases with no gene match: 5. The CDR3 bases are TGTGCCAGCAGACATGGACTAGCGGGAGGGCCCTACGAGCAGTACTTC. Translation: CASRHGLAGGPYEQYF.

This clonotype was observed a handful of times. The V and J genes are TRBV7-2 and TRBJ2-1; 9 bases are a match to TRBD1. Germline trimming cut 5 bases from V and 10 bases from J; bases unmatched to any gene: 6. Germline V gives CDR1 SGHTA, CDR2 FQGNSA. The CDR3 length is 13 residues. The CDR3 is CASSTRQGGEQFF. The CDR3 DNA sequence: TGTGCCAGCAGCACCAGACAGGGGGGCGAGCAGTTCTTC.

This clonotype has only a few counts. This chain uses TRBV3-1 with TRBJ1-6; the D gene is possibly TRBD1 (5 bases). The V gene's germline CDR1 is LGHDT and CDR2 YNNKEL (reference sequence). The germline V and J ends were trimmed by 2 bases and 8 bases, with 13 bases remaining between them. The CDR3 runs 15 residues. The CDR3 loop reads CASSQHRRGDSPLHF. The CDR3 nucleotides read TGTGCCAGCAGCCAACACCGGCGAGGGGATTCACCCCTCCACTTT.

In nucleotides, the CDR3 is TGCAGCGTTGAAGATACGGGACGCGTCGCAGATACGCAGTATTTT. Translation: CSVEDTGRVADTQYF. V usage is TRBV29-1 and J usage is TRBJ2-3; TRBD1 or TRBD2 may be the D gene (5 bases each). Between the trimmed V and J ends, which lost 0 bases and 4 bases, there was a span of 14 bases. The CDR3 consists of 15 residues. The V gene's germline CDR1 is SQVTM and CDR2 ANQGSEA.

This clonotype was seen a few times. J is TRBJ2-3 and V is TRBV15, with 13 bases that match TRBD2. The CDR3 loop spans 17 amino acids. Losses at the gene ends were 1 base for V and 6 bases for J; bases not matched to a gene: 7. Germline CDR1 LNHNV, CDR2 YYDKDF (reference sequence). The CDR3 region is CATSRASGLAGIDTQYF. In DNA, the CDR3 is TGTGCCACCAGCAGAGCTTCGGGACTAGCGGGAATCGATACGCAGTATTTT.

The V gene is TRBV4-1, the J gene TRBJ1-4; 7 nucleotides agree with TRBD1. The germline V gene has CDR1 MGHRA and CDR2 YSYEKL. This CDR3 spans 15 amino acids. J gave up 3 bases and V 2 bases, and 3 bases lay outside the gene matches. The CDR3 spells CASSQQGVPNEKLFF. As DNA, the CDR3 is TGCGCCAGCAGCCAACAGGGGGTCCCTAATGAAAAACTGTTTTTT.